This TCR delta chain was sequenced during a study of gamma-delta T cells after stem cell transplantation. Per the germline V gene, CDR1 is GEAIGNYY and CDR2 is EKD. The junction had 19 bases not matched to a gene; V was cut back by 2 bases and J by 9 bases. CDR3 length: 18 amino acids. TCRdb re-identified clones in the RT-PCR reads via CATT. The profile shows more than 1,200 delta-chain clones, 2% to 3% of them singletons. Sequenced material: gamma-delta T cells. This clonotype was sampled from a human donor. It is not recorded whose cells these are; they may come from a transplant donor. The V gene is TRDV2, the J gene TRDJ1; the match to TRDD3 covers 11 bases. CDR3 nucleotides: TGTGCCTGTGACAACCGTGGCTTGGGGGATACGGGGGGACTGGAACTCATCTTT. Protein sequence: CACDNRGLGDTGGLELIF.